This T cell receptor (beta chain) came from a study of T cells in Graves' hyperthyroidism and ophthalmopathy. What was amplified from RNA transcripts were TCR beta CDR3 regions. TCR CDR3 underwent first-round RT-PCR with the HTBI primer set. TCRdb reprocessed the multiplex PCR reads via MiXCR and lists one record per CDR3 protein. This table holds about 600,000 distinct CDR3 sequences, more than 15% found once. The CDR3 spans 16 residues. Per the germline V gene, CDR1 is SNHLY and CDR2 is FYNNEI. The V segment lost 1 base and the J segment 3 bases; nucleotides outside the gene matches: 2. This clonotype came up many times.

The chain couples TRBV2 to TRBJ2-4; 11 bases map to TRBD2. Sequenced: blood. This TCR was recovered from a middle-aged woman with Graves' ophthalmopathy. CDR3 sequence reads: CASSEGTSGLKNIQYF. In DNA form, the CDR3 reads TGTGCCAGCAGTGAAGGGACTAGCGGGCTCAAAAACATTCAGTACTTC.